This T cell receptor beta chain was sequenced in a study of circulating and synovial CD4+ cells in juvenile arthritis. This CDR3 is built from 17 residues. Trimming removed 0 bases at V and 2 bases at J, with 13 bases between. From germline, CDR1 is SGHVS and CDR2 FNYEAQ. Measured with immunoSEQ multiplex PCR; TCRdb has only the in-frame clones, and not every one. The data show around 14,000 clones, with approximately 88% seen just once and more than 3.5% held by the top ten. The clonotype comes from a human patient with juvenile idiopathic arthritis. Some clones in this sample may be carry-over from other donors' samples. The sample taken for sequencing was CD4+ T cells from synovial fluid. This rearrangement joins TRBV7-6 to TRBJ2-2, with D possibly matching TRBD1 (5 bases). CDR3 region: CASSLAPTGLNTGELFF. In nucleotides, the CDR3 is TGTGCCAGCAGCTTAGCGCCTACAGGCCTTAACACCGGGGAGCTGTTTTTT.